This T cell receptor beta chain was sequenced for a study of blood T cell repertoires in COVID-19 (dated by TCRdb to 2018 to 2021). Study-wide context: Samples from collaborators originated in the United States, Italy and Spain and spanned both the acute and convalescent phases of COVID-19. The prospective study material was composed of cDNA or gDNA derived from T cells, B-cell-depleted T cells, or PBMCs. Subjects who had been exposed to COVID-19, were actively infected with it, or had recovered from it provided the deeply sampled blood TCRbeta repertoires that made up the dataset. A freely available public database, intended as a resource for researchers studying the immune response to SARS-CoV-2, is where the repertoires were released. Samples came from the ongoing ImmuneRACE study (first 160 participants) plus 1,254 subjects from 6 global collaborators. A de-identified subject ID, COVID-19 status, age in years and sex were almost always included in the sample metadata. Where HLA class I and class II types were available, the types were taken from metadata supplied by the sample provider, not from assay-based typing. Overall results and qualifications from the work: How much clinical and demographic metadata was included differed by source and by participant, and the metadata was provided uncurated.

The germline V gene yields SGHRS for CDR1 and YFSETQ for CDR2. V drops 0 bases and J drops 8 bases, leaving 8 bases in between. Including cysteine and phenylalanine, the CDR3 has 13 amino acids. The read is trimmed to its CDR3 DNA, 39 bases read in frame from base 1. TCRbeta CDR3 regions were amplified from genomic DNA by means of the immunoSEQ Assay, a bias-controlled multiplex PCR. Per the original workflow: Nucleated cell counts per sample were estimated from amplification of reference gene primers within the assay. To quantify the absolute abundance of each unique TCRbeta CDR3 rearrangement, sequence reads were collapsed and filtered. For each sample, productive Simpson clonality was calculated as the square root of Simpson's diversity index over productive rearrangements. This is the immuneACCESS table as TCRdb keeps it, with only in-frame sequences that have V and J called. A part of the clones is gone; compared with another copy, unresolved V genes explain less than half, and the rest is unexplained. Clone size and V and J calls were adopted from that table, with D and trimming inferred from the DNA. This sample holds about 170,000 clones; about nine tenths were observed only once. The ten biggest clones cover around 25% of the sample.

In the case of this clone: Its antigen remains undetermined. Base-call qualities are not available, and no considerably larger clone is one nucleotide away.

The collaborating institutions used their own protocols to collect whole blood in K2EDTA tubes. For TCRbeta analysis, collaborators shipped samples in one of three forms: frozen whole blood, isolated PBMCs, or DNA extracted from either of those sample types. Sequencing used peripheral blood. This TCR was sampled from a man between 60 and 75 years old with acute or convalescent COVID-19. The chain joins TRBV5-1 to TRBJ1-4; the D gene is unclear. The CDR3: CASSLAEQEKLFF. The nucleotide sequence reads as follows: TGCGCCAGCAGCTTGGCCGAACAGGAAAAACTGTTTTTT.